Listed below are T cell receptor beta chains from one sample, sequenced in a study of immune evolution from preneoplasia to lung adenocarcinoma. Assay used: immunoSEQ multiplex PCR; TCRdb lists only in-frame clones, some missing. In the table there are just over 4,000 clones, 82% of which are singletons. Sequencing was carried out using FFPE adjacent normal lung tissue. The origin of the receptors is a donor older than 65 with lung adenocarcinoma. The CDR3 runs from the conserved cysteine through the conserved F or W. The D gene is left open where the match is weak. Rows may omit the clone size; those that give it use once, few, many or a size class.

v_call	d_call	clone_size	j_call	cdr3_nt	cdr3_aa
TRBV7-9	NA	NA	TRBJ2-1	TGTGCCAGCAGCAAGGGCTACTATCGCGATGAGCAGTTCTTC	CASSKGYYRDEQFF
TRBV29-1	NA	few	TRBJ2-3	TGCAGCGTACGGACTCCCGGTGGGGATACGCAGTATTTT	CSVRTPGGDTQYF
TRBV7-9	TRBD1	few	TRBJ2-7	TGTGCCAGCAGCCAGGACAGGAGACCGGTGGGGGAGCAGTACTTC	CASSQDRRPVGEQYF
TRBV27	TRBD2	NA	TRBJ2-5	TGTGCCAGCCGCGTCGGGGGAGGGACGGAGACCCAGTACTTC	CASRVGGGTETQYF
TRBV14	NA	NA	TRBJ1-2	TGTGCCAGCAGCTCCCAGGGCGCCTATGGCTACACCTTC	CASSSQGAYGYTF
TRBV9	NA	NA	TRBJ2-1	TGTGCCAGCAGCCCAACACTCTCGACTCTTAGCTCCTACAATGAGCAGTTCTTC	CASSPTLSTLSSYNEQFF
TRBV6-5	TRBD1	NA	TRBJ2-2	TGTGCCAGCAACCCGGGACAGGCTAACACCGGGGAGCTGTTTTTT	CASNPGQANTGELFF
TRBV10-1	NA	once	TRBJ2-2	TGCGCCAGCAGCGGACTTGGGACACCCGATAGGAGGCTGTTTTTT	CASSGLGTPDRRLFF
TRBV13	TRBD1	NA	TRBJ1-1	TGTGCCAGCAGCTTAGGCCTAACAGGGGGCATGACTGAAGCTTTCTTT	CASSLGLTGGMTEAFF
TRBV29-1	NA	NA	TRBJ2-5	TGCAGCGTTGAAGAGGCCGCCAGAACAAAAGAGACCCAGTACTTC	CSVEEAARTKETQYF
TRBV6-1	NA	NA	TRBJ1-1	TGTGCCAGCAGCGCCGGGGGGACGAACACTGAAGCTTTCTTT	CASSAGGTNTEAFF
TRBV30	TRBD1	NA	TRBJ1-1	TGTGCCTGGTCTCCCAGGCCAGGGGGCTTTACTGAAGCTTTCTTT	CAWSPRPGGFTEAFF
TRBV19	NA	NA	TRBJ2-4	TGTGCCAGTGGGACAAGCTCACGGATTCAGTACTTC	CASGTSSRIQYF